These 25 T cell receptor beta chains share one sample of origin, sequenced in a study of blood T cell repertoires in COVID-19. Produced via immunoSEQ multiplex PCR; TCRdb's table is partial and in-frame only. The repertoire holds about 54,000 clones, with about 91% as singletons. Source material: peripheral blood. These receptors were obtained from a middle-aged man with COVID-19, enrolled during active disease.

The CDR3 region has the DNA TGCAGTGCTAGTCCGAGGGTCCCGCTCTATGGCTACACCTTC. It translates to CSASPRVPLYGYTF. The chain joins TRBV20-1 to TRBJ1-2, with D unresolved. Trimming shortened V by 3 bases and J by 4 bases, and 15 bases separated the two germline ends. Germline CDR1 DFQATT, CDR2 SNEGSKA (reference sequence). The length of the CDR3 is 14 residues.

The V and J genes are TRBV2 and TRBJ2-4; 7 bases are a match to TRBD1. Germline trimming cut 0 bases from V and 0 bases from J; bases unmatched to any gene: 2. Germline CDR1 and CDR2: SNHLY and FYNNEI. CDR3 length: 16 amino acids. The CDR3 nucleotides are TGTGCCAGCAGTGAAGCGGGGACAGTAGCCAAAAACATTCAGTACTTC. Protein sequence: CASSEAGTVAKNIQYF.

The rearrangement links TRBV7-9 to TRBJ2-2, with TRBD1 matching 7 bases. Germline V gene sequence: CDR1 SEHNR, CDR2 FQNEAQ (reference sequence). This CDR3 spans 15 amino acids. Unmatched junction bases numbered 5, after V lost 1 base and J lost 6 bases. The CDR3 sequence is CASSLGQGFSGELFF. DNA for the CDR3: TGTGCCAGCAGCTTAGGACAGGGTTTTTCCGGGGAGCTGTTTTTT.

The CDR3 loop is CSVGPGETEAFF. For the CDR3, the DNA is TGCAGCGTTGGTCCGGGAGAGACTGAAGCTTTCTTT. The chain joins TRBV29-1 to TRBJ1-1; no firm D call. The germline V gene has CDR1 SQVTM and CDR2 ANQGSEA. The V end was cut by 4 bases, the J end by 5 bases, with 11 bases between. The CDR3 loop spans 12 amino acids.

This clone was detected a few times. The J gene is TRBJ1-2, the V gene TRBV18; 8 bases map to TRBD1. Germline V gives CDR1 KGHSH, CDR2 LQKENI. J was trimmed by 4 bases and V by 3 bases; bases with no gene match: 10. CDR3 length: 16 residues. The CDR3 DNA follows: TGTGCCAGCTCACCTTCCCAGGGGGCGGACCCCTATGGCTACACCTTC. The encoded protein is CASSPSQGADPYGYTF. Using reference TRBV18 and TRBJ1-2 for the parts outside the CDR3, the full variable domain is NAGVMQNPRHLVRRRGQEARLRCSPMKGHSHVYWYRQLPEEGLKFMVYLQKENIIDESGMPKERFSAEFPKEGPSILRIQQVVRGDSAAYFCASSPSQGADPYGYTFGSGTRLTVV.

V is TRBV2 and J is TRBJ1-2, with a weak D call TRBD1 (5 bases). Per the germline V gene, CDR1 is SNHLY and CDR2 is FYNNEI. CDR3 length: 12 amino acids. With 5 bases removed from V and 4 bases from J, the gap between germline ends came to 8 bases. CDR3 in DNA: TGTGCCAGCAGTCCAGGGTTCTATGGCTACACCTTC. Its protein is CASSPGFYGYTF. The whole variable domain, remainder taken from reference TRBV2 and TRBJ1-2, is EPEVTQTPSHQVTQMGQEVILRCVPISNHLYFYWYRQILGQKVEFLVSFYNNEISEKSEIFDDQFSVERPDGSNFTLKIRSTKLEDSAMYFCASSPGFYGYTFGSGTRLTVV.

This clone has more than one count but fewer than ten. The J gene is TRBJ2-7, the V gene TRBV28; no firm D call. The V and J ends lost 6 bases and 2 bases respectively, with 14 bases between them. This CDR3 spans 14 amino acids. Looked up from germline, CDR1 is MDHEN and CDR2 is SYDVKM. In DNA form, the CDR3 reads TGTGCCAGCAGCACCTCAGACATAGCCTACGAGCAGTACTTC. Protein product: CASSTSDIAYEQYF.

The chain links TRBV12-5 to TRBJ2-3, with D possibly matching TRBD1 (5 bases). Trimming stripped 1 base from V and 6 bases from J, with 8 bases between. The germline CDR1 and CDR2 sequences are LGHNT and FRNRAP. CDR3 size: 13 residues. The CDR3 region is CASGLAGWDTQYF. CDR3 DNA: TGTGCTAGTGGTTTGGCAGGGTGGGATACGCAGTATTTT.

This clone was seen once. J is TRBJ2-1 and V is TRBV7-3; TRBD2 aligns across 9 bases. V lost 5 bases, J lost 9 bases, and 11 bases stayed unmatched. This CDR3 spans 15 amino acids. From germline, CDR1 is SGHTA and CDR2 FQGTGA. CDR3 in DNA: TGTGCCAGCAGCCGTCGGGCGGGGGGGCCCGGTGAGCAGTTCTTC. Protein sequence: CASSRRAGGPGEQFF.

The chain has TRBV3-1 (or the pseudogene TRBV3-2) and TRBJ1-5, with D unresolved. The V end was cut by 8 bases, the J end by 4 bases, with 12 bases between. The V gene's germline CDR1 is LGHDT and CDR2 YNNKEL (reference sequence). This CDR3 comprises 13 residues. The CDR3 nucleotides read TGTGCCAGCCGAGGGAGGGAAAATCAGCCCCAGCATTTT. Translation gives CASRGRENQPQHF.

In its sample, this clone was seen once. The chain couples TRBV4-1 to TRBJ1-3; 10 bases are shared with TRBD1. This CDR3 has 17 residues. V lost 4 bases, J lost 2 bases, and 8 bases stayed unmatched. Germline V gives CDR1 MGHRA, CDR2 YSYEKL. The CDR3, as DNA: TGCGCCAGCAGCCCTATACCCGGGACAGGGGCTGGAAACACCATATATTTT. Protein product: CASSPIPGTGAGNTIYF.

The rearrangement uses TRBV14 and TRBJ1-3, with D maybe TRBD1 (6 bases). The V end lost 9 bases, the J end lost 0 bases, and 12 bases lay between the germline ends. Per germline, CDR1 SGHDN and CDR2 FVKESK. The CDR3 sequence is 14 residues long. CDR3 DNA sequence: TGTGCCAGTCGGGACACTCTCTCTGGAAACACCATATATTTT. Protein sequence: CASRDTLSGNTIYF.

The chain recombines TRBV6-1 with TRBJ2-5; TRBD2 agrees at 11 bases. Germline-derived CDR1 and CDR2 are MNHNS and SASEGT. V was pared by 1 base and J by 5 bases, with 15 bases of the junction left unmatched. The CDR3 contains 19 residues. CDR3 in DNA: TGTGCCAGCAGTGAAGTAGTTAGCGGGGGGGCCGGCTTGAGGGAGACCCAGTACTTC. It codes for CASSEVVSGGAGLRETQYF.

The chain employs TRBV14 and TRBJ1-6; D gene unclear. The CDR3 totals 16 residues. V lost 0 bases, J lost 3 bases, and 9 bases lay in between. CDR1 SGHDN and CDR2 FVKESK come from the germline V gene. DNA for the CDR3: TGTGCCAGCAGCCAAGATCTTCCTCTCTATAATTCACCCCTCCACTTT. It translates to CASSQDLPLYNSPLHF.

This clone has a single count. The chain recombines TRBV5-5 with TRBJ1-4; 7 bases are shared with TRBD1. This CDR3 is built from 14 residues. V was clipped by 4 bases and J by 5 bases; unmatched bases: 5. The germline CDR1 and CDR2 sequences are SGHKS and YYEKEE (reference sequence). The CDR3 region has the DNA TGTGCCAGCAGCATGGGACAGCCAAATGAAAAACTGTTTTTT. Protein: CASSMGQPNEKLFF.

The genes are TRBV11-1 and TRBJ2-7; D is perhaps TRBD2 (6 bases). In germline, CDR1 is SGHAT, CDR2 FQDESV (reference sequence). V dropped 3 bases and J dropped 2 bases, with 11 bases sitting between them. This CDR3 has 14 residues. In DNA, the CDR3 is TGTGCCAGCAGCTTGGTCGGGGGACCCTACGAGCAGTACTTC. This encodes CASSLVGGPYEQYF.

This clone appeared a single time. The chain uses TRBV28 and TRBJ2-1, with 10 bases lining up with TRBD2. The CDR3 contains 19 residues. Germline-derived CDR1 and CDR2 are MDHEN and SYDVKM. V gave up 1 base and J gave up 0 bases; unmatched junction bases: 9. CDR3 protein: CASSLLALAGSRSYNEQFF. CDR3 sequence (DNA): TGTGCCAGCAGTTTATTGGCACTAGCGGGGAGCCGCTCCTACAATGAGCAGTTCTTC.

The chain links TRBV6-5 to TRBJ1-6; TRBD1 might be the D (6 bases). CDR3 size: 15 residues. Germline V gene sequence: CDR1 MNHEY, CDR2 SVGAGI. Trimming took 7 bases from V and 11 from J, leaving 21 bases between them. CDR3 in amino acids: CASTPLGQGSTPLHF. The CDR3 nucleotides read TGTGCCAGCACTCCCCTAGGGCAGGGGAGTACACCCCTCCACTTT.

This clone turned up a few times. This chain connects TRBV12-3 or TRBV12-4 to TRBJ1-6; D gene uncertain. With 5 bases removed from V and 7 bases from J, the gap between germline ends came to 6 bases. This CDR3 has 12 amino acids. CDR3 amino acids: CASSQANSPLHF. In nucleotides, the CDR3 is TGTGCCAGCAGTCAGGCGAATTCACCCCTCCACTTT.

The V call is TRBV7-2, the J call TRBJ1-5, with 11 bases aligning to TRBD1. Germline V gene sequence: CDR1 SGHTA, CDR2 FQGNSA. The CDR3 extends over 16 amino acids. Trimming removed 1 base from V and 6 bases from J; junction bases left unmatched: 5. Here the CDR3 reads CASSLGGQGAAQPQHF. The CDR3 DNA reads TGTGCCAGCAGCTTAGGAGGACAGGGGGCCGCTCAGCCCCAGCATTTT.

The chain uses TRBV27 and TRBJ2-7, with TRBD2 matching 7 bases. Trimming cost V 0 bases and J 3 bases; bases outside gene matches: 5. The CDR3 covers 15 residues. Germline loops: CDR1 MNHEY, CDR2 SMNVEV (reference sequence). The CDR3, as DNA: TGTGCCAGCAGTTTATCCCACCCGGGGGGCTACGAGCAGTACTTC. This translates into CASSLSHPGGYEQYF.

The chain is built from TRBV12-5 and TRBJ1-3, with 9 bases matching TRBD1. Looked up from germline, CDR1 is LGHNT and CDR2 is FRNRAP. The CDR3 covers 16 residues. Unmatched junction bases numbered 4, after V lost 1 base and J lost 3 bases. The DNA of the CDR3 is TGTGCTAGTGGTTTGGCCGGGACAGGGAGTGGAAACACCATATATTTT. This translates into CASGLAGTGSGNTIYF.

Written as DNA, the CDR3 is TGTGCCAGCAGCCATCAACAGGGGGCGGGTGAAAAACTGTTTTTT. Amino acid sequence: CASSHQQGAGEKLFF. V is TRBV14 and J is TRBJ1-4; TRBD1 matches 9 bases. CDR3 length: 15 amino acids. The ends lost 3 bases at V and 7 bases at J; junction bases unmatched: 6. In germline, CDR1 is SGHDN, CDR2 FVKESK.

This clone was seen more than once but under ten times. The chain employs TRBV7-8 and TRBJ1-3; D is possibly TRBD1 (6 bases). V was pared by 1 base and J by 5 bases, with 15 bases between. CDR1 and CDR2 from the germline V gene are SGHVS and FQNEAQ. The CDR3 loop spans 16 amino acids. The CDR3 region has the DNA TGTGCCAGCAGCTTAGGTGGACAGTTTGTCCGAAACACCATATATTTT. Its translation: CASSLGGQFVRNTIYF.

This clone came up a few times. CDR3 region: CAWGSAKQYF. The DNA of the CDR3 is TGTGCCTGGGGCTCCGCTAAGCAGTATTTT. The rearrangement links TRBV30 to TRBJ2-3, with D uncertain. Germline V CDR1 and CDR2: GTSNPN, SVGIG (reference sequence). Trimming took off 5 bases at V and 11 bases at J, with 11 bases between the two ends. The CDR3 covers 10 residues.